These 8 T cell receptor beta chains were sequenced from one sample in a study of T-cell reconstitution after alpha-beta-depleted transplantation in children. During its preparation, the TCRbeta library received unique molecular identifiers. Each CDR3 protein gets one entry after TCRdb re-called the PCR reads with MiXCR. The sample holds around 200,000 distinct CDR3 sequences; 17% are singletons and the top ten take 40% to 50%. The specimen comprised PBMCs, mostly from graft donor cells, sampled 360 days after TCRalphabeta/CD19-depleted stem cell transplant. Receptors were obtained from a male patient aged 2-9 years who had a stem cell transplant for acute lymphoblastic leukemia, so the T cells may come from the graft donor.

This chain links TRBV7-2 with TRBJ2-5; TRBD2 might be the D (7 bases). This CDR3 is built from 16 residues. The V end was cut by 1 base, the J end by 4 bases, with 16 bases between. Germline loops: CDR1 SGHTA, CDR2 FQGNSA. In DNA, the CDR3 is TGTGCCAGCAGCTTAGTTTCGGGGGGCGCCGGAGAGACCCAGTACTTC. Protein sequence: CASSLVSGGAGETQYF.

This clonotype has just a few counts. This chain connects TRBV5-1 to TRBJ1-1, with a tentative D call TRBD1 (5 bases). V dropped 1 base and J dropped 8 bases, with 12 bases sitting between them. The CDR3 runs 13 residues. Per germline, CDR1 SGHRS and CDR2 YFSETQ. The CDR3 region has the DNA TGCGCCAGCAGCTTGCAGGGATGGCCCGAAGCTTTCTTT. Translating gives CASSLQGWPEAFF.

This clonotype showed up just a few times. The J gene is TRBJ2-3, the V gene TRBV27, with TRBD2 identical over 9 bases. V lost 4 bases and J lost 2; bases outside the gene matches: 4. The CDR3 covers 15 residues. Germline lookup yields CDR1 MNHEY and CDR2 SMNVEV (reference sequence). In DNA, the CDR3 is TGTGCCAGCAGTTCGGGACTAGCTTTCACAGATACGCAGTATTTT. This gives the protein CASSSGLAFTDTQYF.

This clonotype has a count of ten or more. V and J are TRBV7-8 and TRBJ2-7, with 11 bases that match TRBD2. V lost 6 bases, J lost 4 bases, and 11 bases stayed unmatched. CDR1 and CDR2 from the germline V gene are SGHVS and FQNEAQ. The CDR3 consists of 16 residues. This CDR3 reads CASRSLPLAGVYEQYF. The CDR3 DNA sequence: TGTGCCAGCAGGTCCTTACCACTAGCGGGGGTTTACGAGCAGTACTTC.

Worth noting for this clonotype: It is unclear where the CDR3 begins or ends on the DNA, so no DNA is shown, and the CDR3 is as TCRdb lists it. The chain recombines TRBV27 with TRBJ1-6. Germline loops: CDR1 MNHEY, CDR2 SMNVEV (reference sequence). With termini counted, the CDR3 has 12 amino acids. The CDR3 loop is CASSSSYSPLHF.

The chain joins TRBV27 to TRBJ2-2; 9 nucleotides align to TRBD2. The CDR3 consists of 14 residues. Germline trimming cut 2 bases from V and 5 bases from J; bases unmatched to any gene: 0. Germline V gene lookup returns CDR1 MNHEY and CDR2 SMNVEV (reference sequence). In DNA, the CDR3 is TGTGCCAGCAGTTTACTAGCGGGGACCGGGGAGCTGTTTTTT. Its translation: CASSLLAGTGELFF.

This chain links TRBV4-2 with TRBJ2-2; 10 positions match TRBD2. There are 18 residues in the CDR3. V gave up 1 base and J gave up 3 bases; unmatched junction bases: 8. Germline V gives CDR1 LGHNA, CDR2 YNFKEQ. DNA of the CDR3: TGTGCCAGCAGCCAAGCCCAAGCGGGGGGGCCGGACACCGGGGAGCTGTTTTTT. Its protein product is CASSQAQAGGPDTGELFF.

The gene calls are TRBV7-9 and TRBJ2-2, with D tentatively TRBD1 (5 bases). CDR1 is SEHNR and CDR2 is FQNEAQ in the germline V gene (reference sequence). The CDR3 runs to 15 residues. The V end lost 3 bases, the J end lost 0 bases, and 8 bases lay between the germline ends. CDR3 sequence reads: CASSLDTSNTGELFF. The CDR3 nucleotides are TGTGCCAGCAGCTTGGACACATCGAACACCGGGGAGCTGTTTTTT.